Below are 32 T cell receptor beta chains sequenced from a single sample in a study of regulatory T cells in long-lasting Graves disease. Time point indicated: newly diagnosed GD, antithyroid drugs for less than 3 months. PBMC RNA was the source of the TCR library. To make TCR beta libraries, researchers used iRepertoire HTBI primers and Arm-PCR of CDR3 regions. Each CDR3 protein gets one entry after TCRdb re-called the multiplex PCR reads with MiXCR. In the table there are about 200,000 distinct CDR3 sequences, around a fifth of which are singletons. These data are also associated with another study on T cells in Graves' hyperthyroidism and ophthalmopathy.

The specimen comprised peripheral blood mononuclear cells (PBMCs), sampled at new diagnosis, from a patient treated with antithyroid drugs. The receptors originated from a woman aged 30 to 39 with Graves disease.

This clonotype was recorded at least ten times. Here the CDR3 DNA reads TGTGCCAGCAGCTTAAGCGGGACAGGGCTCTTCAATGAGCAGTTCTTC. Protein sequence: CASSLSGTGLFNEQFF. The chain has TRBV7-9 and TRBJ2-1; 9 nucleotides match TRBD1. Germline lookup yields CDR1 SEHNR and CDR2 FQNEAQ (reference sequence). J was trimmed by 6 bases and V by 2 bases; bases with no gene match: 8. The CDR3 length is 16 residues. The variable domain in full, completed from reference TRBV7-9 and TRBJ2-1, reads DTGVSQNPRHKITKRGQNVTFRCDPISEHNRLYWYRQTLGQGPEFLTYFQNEAQLEKSRLLSDRFSAERPKGSFSTLEIQRTEQGDSAMYLCASSLSGTGLFNEQFFGPGTRLTVL.

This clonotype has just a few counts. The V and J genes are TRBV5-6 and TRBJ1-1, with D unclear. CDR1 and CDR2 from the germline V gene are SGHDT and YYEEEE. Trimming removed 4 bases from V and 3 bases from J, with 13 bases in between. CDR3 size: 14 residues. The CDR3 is CASSGFVRDTEAFF. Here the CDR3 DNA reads TGTGCCAGCAGCGGATTTGTACGAGACACTGAAGCTTTCTTT.

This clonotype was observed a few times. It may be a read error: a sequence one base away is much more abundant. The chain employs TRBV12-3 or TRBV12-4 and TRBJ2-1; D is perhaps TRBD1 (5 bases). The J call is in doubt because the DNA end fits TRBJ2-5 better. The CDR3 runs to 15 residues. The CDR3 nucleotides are TGTGCCAGCGGTTTAACAGGATCCCGGCCGGGGACCCAGTACTTC. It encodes CASGLTGSRPGTQYF.

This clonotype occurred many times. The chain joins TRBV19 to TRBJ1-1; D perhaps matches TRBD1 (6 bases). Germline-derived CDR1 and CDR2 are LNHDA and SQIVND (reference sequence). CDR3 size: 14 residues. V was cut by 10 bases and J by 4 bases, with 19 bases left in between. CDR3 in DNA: TGTGCCACCAAGGGCACAGGGTCGGTCACTGAAGCTTTCTTT. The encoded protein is CATKGTGSVTEAFF.

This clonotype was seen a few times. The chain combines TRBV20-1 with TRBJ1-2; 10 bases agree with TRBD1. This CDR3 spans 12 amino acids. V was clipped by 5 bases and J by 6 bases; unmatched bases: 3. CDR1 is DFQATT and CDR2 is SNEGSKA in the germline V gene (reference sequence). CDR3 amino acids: CSAWGTGDGYTF. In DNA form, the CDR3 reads TGCAGTGCTTGGGGGACAGGGGATGGCTACACCTTC.

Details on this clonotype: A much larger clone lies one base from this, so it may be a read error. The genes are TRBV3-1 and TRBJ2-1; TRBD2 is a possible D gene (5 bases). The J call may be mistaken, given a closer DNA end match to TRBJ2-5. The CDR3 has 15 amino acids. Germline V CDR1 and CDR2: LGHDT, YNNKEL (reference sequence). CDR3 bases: TGTACCAGCAGCCAAGAAGCGCCCGGGCTCGGGGCCCAGTACTTC. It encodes CTSSQEAPGLGAQYF.

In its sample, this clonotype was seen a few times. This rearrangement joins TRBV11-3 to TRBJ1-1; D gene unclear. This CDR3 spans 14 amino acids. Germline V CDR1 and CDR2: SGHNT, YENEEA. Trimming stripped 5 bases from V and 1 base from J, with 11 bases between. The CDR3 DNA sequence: TGTGCCAGCAGCCGAGGGATGGGGAACACTGAAGCTTTCTTT. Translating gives CASSRGMGNTEAFF.

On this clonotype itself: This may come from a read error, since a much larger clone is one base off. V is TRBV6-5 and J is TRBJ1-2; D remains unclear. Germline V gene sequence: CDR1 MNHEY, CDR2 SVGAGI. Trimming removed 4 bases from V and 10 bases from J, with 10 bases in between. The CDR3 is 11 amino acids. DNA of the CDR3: TGTGCCAGCAGTTTGGCAGGAGACTACACCTTC. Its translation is CASSLAGDYTF.

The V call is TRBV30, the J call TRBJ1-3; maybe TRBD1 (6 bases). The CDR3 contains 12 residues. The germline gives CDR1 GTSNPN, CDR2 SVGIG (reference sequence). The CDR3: CTSQGYGNTIYF. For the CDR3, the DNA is TGTACCTCCCAGGGGTATGGAAACACCATATATTTT. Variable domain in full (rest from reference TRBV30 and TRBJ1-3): SQTIHQWPATLVQPVGSPLSLECTVEGTSNPNLYWYRQAAGRGLQLLFYSVGIGQISSEVPQNLSASRPQDRQFILSSKKLLLSDSGFYLCTSQGYGNTIYFGEGSWLTVV.

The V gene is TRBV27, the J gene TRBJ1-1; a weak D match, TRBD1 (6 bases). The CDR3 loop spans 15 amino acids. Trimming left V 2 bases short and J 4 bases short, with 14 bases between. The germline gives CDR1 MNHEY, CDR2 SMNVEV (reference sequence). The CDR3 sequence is CASSLTQGWVTEAFF. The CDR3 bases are TGTGCCAGCAGTTTAACACAGGGCTGGGTCACTGAAGCTTTCTTT.

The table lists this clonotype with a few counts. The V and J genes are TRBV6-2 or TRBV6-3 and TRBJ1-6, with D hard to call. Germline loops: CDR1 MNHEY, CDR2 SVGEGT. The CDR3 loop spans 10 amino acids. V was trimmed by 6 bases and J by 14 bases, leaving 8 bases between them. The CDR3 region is CASSAQALHF. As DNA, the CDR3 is TGTGCCAGCAGCGCCCAAGCCCTCCACTTT.

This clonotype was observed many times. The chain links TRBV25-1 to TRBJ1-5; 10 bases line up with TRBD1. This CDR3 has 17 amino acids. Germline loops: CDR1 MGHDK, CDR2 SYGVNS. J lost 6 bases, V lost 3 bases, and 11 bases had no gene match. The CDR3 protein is CASSETGGETRSQPQHF. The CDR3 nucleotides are TGTGCCAGCAGTGAGACAGGGGGCGAAACGAGGAGTCAGCCCCAGCATTTT.

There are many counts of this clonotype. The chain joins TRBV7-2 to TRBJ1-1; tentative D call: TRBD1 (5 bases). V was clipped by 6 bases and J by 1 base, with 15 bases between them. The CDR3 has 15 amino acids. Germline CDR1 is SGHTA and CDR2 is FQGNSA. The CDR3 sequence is CASSTLGGWNTEAFF. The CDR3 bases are TGTGCCAGCAGTACCCTTGGGGGTTGGAACACTGAAGCTTTCTTT. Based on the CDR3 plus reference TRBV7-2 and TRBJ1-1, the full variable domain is GAGVSQSPSNKVTEKGKDVELRCDPISGHTALYWYRQSLGQGLEFLIYFQGNSAPDKSGLPSDRFSAERTGGSVSTLTIQRTQQEDSAVYLCASSTLGGWNTEAFFGQGTRLTVV.

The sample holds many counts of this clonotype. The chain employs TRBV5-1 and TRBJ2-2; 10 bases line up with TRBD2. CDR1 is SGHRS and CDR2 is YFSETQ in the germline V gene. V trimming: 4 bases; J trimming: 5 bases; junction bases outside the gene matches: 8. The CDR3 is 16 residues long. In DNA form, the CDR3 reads TGCGCCAGCAGCCGGATTGGACTAGCGGAAACCGGGGAGCTGTTTTTT. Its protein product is CASSRIGLAETGELFF.

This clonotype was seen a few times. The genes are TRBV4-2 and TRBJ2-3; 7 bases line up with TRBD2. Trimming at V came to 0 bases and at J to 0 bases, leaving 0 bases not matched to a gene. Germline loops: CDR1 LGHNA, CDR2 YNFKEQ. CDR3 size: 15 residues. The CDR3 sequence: CASSQERGSTDTQYF. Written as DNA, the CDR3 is TGTGCCAGCAGCCAAGAGCGGGGGAGCACAGATACGCAGTATTTT.

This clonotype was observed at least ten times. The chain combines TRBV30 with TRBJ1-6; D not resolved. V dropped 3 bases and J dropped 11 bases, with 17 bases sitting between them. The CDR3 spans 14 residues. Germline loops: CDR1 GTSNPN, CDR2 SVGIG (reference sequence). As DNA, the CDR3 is TGTGCCTGGAGAGAAAACCCGCGGGAAGCACCCCTCCACTTT. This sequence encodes CAWRENPREAPLHF.

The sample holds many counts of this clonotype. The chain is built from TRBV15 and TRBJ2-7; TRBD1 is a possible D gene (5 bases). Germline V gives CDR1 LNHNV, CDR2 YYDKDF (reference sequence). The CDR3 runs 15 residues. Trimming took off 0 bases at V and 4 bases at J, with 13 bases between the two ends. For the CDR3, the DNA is TGTGCCACCAGCAGAGAAGGAAGGGGTGATTACGAGCAGTACTTC. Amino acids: CATSREGRGDYEQYF.

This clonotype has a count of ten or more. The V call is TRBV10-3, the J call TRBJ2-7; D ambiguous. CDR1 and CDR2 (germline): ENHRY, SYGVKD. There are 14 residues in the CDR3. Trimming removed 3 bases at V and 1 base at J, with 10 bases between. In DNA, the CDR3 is TGTGCCATCAGTGATATTTCAGGATCCTACGAGCAGTACTTC. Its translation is CAISDISGSYEQYF.

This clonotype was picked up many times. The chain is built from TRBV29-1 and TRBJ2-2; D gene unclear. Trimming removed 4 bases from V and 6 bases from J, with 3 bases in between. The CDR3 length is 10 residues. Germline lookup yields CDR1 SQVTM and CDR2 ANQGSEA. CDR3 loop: CSVGAGELFF. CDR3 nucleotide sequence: TGCAGCGTTGGTGCCGGGGAGCTGTTTTTT.

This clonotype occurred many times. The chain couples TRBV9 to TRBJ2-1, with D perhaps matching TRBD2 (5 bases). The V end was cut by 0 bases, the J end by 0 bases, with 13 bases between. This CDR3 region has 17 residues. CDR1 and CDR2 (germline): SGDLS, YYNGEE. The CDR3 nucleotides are TGTGCCAGCAGCGTAGAGCGCGGGTACAGCTCCTACAATGAGCAGTTCTTC. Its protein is CASSVERGYSSYNEQFF.

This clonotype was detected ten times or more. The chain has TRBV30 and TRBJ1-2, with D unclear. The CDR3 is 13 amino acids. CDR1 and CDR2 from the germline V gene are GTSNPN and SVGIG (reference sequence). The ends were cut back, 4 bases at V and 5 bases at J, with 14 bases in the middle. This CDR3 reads CAWIIPGFYGYTF. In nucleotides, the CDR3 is TGTGCCTGGATTATACCGGGCTTTTATGGCTACACCTTC.

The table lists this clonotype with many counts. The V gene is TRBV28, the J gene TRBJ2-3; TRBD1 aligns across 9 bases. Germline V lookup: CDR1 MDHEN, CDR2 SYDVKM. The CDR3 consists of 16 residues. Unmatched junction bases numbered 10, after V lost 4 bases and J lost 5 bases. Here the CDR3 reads CASSSAGTGSGDTQYF. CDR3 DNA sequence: TGTGCCAGCAGTTCCGCCGGGACAGGGAGCGGAGATACGCAGTATTTT.

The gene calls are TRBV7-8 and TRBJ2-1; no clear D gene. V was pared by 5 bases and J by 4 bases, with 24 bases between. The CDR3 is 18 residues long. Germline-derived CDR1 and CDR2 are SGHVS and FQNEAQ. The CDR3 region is CASSPVPFTSLNYNEQFF. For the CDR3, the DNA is TGTGCCAGCAGCCCTGTCCCTTTCACGTCCCTCAATTACAATGAGCAGTTCTTC.

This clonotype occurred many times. DNA of the CDR3: TGCAGTGCTAGAAAGACAATCTCCTACGAGCAGTACTTC. Its protein is CSARKTISYEQYF. This rearrangement joins TRBV20-1 to TRBJ2-7; D ambiguous. The CDR3 is 13 residues long. V lost 2 bases and J 0 bases, leaving 8 bases between the germline ends. Germline CDR1 and CDR2: DFQATT and SNEGSKA (reference sequence).

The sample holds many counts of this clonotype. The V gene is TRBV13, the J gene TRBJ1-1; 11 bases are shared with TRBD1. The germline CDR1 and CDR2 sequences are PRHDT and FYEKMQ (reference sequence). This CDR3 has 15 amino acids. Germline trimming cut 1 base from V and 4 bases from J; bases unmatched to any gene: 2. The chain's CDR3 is CASSLEGTGGTEAFF. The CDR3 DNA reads TGTGCCAGCAGCTTAGAGGGGACAGGGGGCACTGAAGCTTTCTTT.

The CDR3, as DNA: TGTGCCAGCAGCCAGCTAGCGGGGGACACCGGGGAGCTGTTTTTT. This translates into CASSQLAGDTGELFF. This chain uses TRBV12-3 or TRBV12-4 with TRBJ2-2; 10 bases agree with TRBD2. The CDR3 has 15 amino acids. With 6 bases clipped from V and 3 bases from J, the junction kept 4 bases outside the gene matches.

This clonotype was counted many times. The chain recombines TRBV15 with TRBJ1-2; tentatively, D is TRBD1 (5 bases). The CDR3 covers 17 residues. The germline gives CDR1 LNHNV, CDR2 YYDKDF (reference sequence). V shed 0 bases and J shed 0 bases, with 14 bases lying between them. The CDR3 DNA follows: TGTGCCACCAGCAGAGATTTTGGGGAAGGGGCTAACTATGGCTACACCTTC. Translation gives CATSRDFGEGANYGYTF.

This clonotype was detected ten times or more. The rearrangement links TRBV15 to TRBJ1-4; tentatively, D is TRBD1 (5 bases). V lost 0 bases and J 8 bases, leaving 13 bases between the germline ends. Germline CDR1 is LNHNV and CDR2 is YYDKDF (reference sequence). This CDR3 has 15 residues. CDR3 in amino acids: CATSRDPGFREKLFF. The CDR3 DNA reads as TGTGCCACCAGCAGAGATCCAGGGTTCCGGGAAAAACTGTTTTTT.

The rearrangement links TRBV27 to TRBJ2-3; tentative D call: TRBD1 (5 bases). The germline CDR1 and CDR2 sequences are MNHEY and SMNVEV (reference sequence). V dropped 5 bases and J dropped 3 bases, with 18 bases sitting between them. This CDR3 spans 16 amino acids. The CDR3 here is CASSTARGKGTDTQYF. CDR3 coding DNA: TGTGCCAGCAGTACCGCAAGGGGAAAGGGGACAGATACGCAGTATTTT.

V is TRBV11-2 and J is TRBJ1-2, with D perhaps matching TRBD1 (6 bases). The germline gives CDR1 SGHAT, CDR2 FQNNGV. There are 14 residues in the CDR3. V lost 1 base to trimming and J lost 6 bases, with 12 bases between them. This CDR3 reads CASSLVSGADGYTF. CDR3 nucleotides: TGTGCCAGCAGCTTAGTGTCAGGGGCGGATGGCTACACCTTC.

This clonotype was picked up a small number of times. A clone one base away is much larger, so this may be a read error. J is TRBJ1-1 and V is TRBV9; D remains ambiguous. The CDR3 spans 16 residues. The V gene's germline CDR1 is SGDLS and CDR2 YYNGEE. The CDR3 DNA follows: TGTGCCGGCAGCGTAGCTCGGGAACTAATGAACACTGAAGCTTTCTTT. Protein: CAGSVARELMNTEAFF.

The CDR3, as DNA: TGTGCCAGCAGTTTAATCCCCCCGGGGGACGGTCGGTCCTCTGAAGCTTTCTTT. Its translation is CASSLIPPGDGRSSEAFF. This sequence joins TRBV28 and TRBJ1-1; perhaps TRBD1 as D (5 bases). Trimming took 2 bases from V and 6 from J, leaving 25 bases between them. The CDR3 consists of 18 residues. Germline CDR1 reads MDHEN; CDR2 reads SYDVKM.